This T cell receptor (beta chain) was found in a study of response to subunit inactivated influenza vaccine. Overall study findings and caveats: Authors suggested that a seasonal influenza vaccination recruits few new T cells each time.

As regards this clonotype: Its antigen is as yet unknown.

TCRdb reprocessed the RT-PCR reads via MiXCR and lists one record per CDR3 protein. The table shows hundreds of thousands of distinct CDR3 sequences, with 20% to 25% occurring only once. The germline V and J ends were trimmed by 5 bases and 6 bases, with 9 bases remaining between them. This CDR3 comprises 12 residues. The germline gives CDR1 KGHDR, CDR2 SFDVKD. The specimen comprised PBMCs from blood, sampled 21 months after vaccination. The chain uses TRBV24-1 and TRBJ1-2, with D unresolved. This TCR derives from a man aged 50 to 69 who received an inactivated influenza vaccine. The CDR3 is CATSASQNGYTF. CDR3 nucleotide sequence: TGTGCCACCAGTGCAAGCCAAAATGGCTACACCTTC.